Below are 23 T cell receptor beta chains sequenced from a single sample in a study of graft-versus-host responses after intestinal transplantation. The repertoire was sequenced with immunoSEQ multiplex PCR; TCRdb's copy has only in-frame clones and lacks some. In the table there are some 90,000 clones, roughly 89% of which are singletons. Their target antigens are unknown. The sequenced sample was unstimulated CD4+ T cells sorted from spleen or lymph node cells, obtained before intestinal transplant. These receptor sequences come from a human donor who received an intestinal transplant.

The rearrangement joins TRBV28 to TRBJ1-5; 7 bases agree with TRBD1. CDR1 and CDR2 from the germline V gene are MDHEN and SYDVKM. The V segment lost 6 bases and the J segment 3 bases; nucleotides outside the gene matches: 11. The CDR3 is made up of 16 amino acids. The CDR3 region has the DNA TGTGCCAGCAGCCAACATCAGGGGGAGGTCAATCAGCCCCAGCATTTT. Its translation is CASSQHQGEVNQPQHF.

The rearrangement uses TRBV7-3 and TRBJ2-3, with D maybe TRBD2 (5 bases). Germline CDR1 is SGHTA and CDR2 is FQGTGA. CDR3 length: 16 residues. The V and J ends lost 5 bases and 3 bases respectively, with 18 bases between them. CDR3 in amino acids: CASSRLVGERTDTQYF. DNA for the CDR3: TGTGCCAGCAGCCGCCTCGTTGGGGAGAGAACAGATACGCAGTATTTT.

This chain uses TRBV5-4 with TRBJ2-1; TRBD2 matches at 9 bases. The CDR3 has 16 residues. Germline V gene data show CDR1 as SGHNT and CDR2 as YYREEE (reference sequence). V gave up 4 bases and J gave up 5 bases; unmatched junction bases: 10. The CDR3 nucleotides read TGTGCCAGCAGCCGCGAGGGGACTAGCCCAAACAATGAGCAGTTCTTC. This gives the protein CASSREGTSPNNEQFF.

The rearrangement joins TRBV7-9 to TRBJ2-5; D is unresolved. CDR3 length equals 14 residues. V dropped 2 bases and J dropped 5 bases, with 12 bases sitting between them. The germline gives CDR1 SEHNR, CDR2 FQNEAQ (reference sequence). The CDR3, as DNA: TGTGCCAGCAGCTTATTTACTACTTGGGAGACCCAGTACTTC. This sequence encodes CASSLFTTWETQYF.

The gene calls are TRBV19 and TRBJ2-3; D uncertain. V was cut by 3 bases and J by 6 bases, with 13 bases left in between. Germline CDR1 and CDR2: LNHDA and SQIVND (reference sequence). This CDR3 comprises 14 residues. The CDR3 sequence is CASSIVVPWDTQYF. The CDR3 DNA follows: TGTGCCAGTAGTATCGTAGTCCCATGGGATACGCAGTATTTT.

V and J are TRBV18 and TRBJ1-1; D is undetermined. The germline V and J ends were trimmed by 1 base and 6 bases, with 9 bases remaining between them. The CDR3 spans 13 residues. Per the germline V gene, CDR1 is KGHSH and CDR2 is LQKENI. The CDR3 spells CASSPLEGSEAFF. CDR3 nucleotide sequence: TGTGCCAGCTCACCACTTGAAGGGTCTGAAGCTTTCTTT. Supplemented by reference TRBV18 and TRBJ1-1, the full variable domain reads NAGVMQNPRHLVRRRGQEARLRCSPMKGHSHVYWYRQLPEEGLKFMVYLQKENIIDESGMPKERFSAEFPKEGPSILRIQQVVRGDSAAYFCASSPLEGSEAFFGQGTRLTVV.

The chain joins TRBV11-3 to TRBJ2-3; 11 positions agree with TRBD1. J lost 12 bases, V lost 1 base, and 3 bases had no gene match. Germline V gene lookup returns CDR1 SGHNT and CDR2 YENEEA. This CDR3 is 13 amino acids long. The CDR3 nucleotides are TGTGCCAGCAGCTTAGGCGGACAGGGGGCCCAGTATTTT. This gives the protein CASSLGGQGAQYF.

V is TRBV28 and J is TRBJ2-5; perhaps TRBD2 as D (7 bases). The end of the DNA is better explained by TRBJ2-7, so the J call may be wrong. The CDR3 is 14 amino acids. CDR1 is MDHEN and CDR2 is SYDVKM in the germline V gene. CDR3 region: CASSLGGRDYEQYF. CDR3 DNA: TGTGCCAGCAGTTTGGGGGGGCGGGACTACGAGCAGTACTTC.

The genes are TRBV6-5 and TRBJ2-3; D possibly corresponds to TRBD2 (5 bases). Trimming cost V 2 bases and J 6 bases, with 12 bases left between them. The CDR3 totals 14 residues. Germline V CDR1 and CDR2: MNHEY, SVGAGI. The CDR3 protein is CASSYGRFTDTQYF. As DNA, the CDR3 is TGTGCCAGCAGTTACGGGAGATTTACGGATACGCAGTATTTT.

The chain recombines TRBV4-1 with TRBJ2-3, with D possibly TRBD2 on 5 matching bases. CDR3 size: 16 residues. CDR1 MGHRA and CDR2 YSYEKL come from the germline V gene. V lost 4 bases and J lost 3, with 17 bases in between. The CDR3 nucleotides are TGCGCCAGCAGCCGAGGGAGTGAAACGTGGACAGATACGCAGTATTTT. Translated, it gives CASSRGSETWTDTQYF.

The count of this clone is one. This rearrangement joins TRBV5-6 to TRBJ1-2; D is uncertain. Germline-derived CDR1 and CDR2 are SGHDT and YYEEEE. The CDR3 loop spans 11 amino acids. V lost 4 bases and J lost 5, with 6 bases in between. The DNA of the CDR3 is TGTGCCAGCAGCACACTATATGGCTACACCTTC. This gives the protein CASSTLYGYTF.

J is TRBJ1-2 and V is TRBV18; no definite D call. CDR3 length equals 14 residues. The V end lost 5 bases, the J end lost 2 bases, and 12 bases lay between the germline ends. Germline CDR1 is KGHSH and CDR2 is LQKENI. This CDR3 reads CASSVSTENYGYTF. For the CDR3, the DNA is TGTGCCAGCTCAGTATCGACGGAAAACTATGGCTACACCTTC.

The sample holds one count of this clone. V gene TRBV19 combines with J gene TRBJ1-2; TRBD1 agrees at 8 bases. In germline, CDR1 is LNHDA, CDR2 SQIVND (reference sequence). The CDR3 is made up of 12 amino acids. The ends lost 6 bases at V and 7 bases at J; junction bases unmatched: 4. The CDR3 DNA reads TGTGCCAGTAGCGGGACAGGAACTGGCTACACCTTC. It codes for CASSGTGTGYTF.

The rearrangement joins TRBV19 to TRBJ2-7, with D tentatively TRBD1 or TRBD2 (5 bases each). The V end lost 5 bases, the J end lost 3 bases, and 20 bases lay between the germline ends. This CDR3 comprises 16 residues. Germline V gene data show CDR1 as LNHDA and CDR2 as SQIVND (reference sequence). The CDR3 bases are TGTGCCAGTAGTTCAGGCCCGGGACCGAAGAGCTACGAGCAGTACTTC. Residues: CASSSGPGPKSYEQYF.

The chain has TRBV4-1 and TRBJ1-3, with D unresolved. Germline CDR1 MGHRA, CDR2 YSYEKL. Trimming cost V 4 bases and J 3 bases, with 13 bases left between them. The CDR3 sequence is 15 residues long. In DNA, the CDR3 is TGCGCCAGCAGCCCAGTGGTGAGGGTTGGAAACACCATATATTTT. This sequence encodes CASSPVVRVGNTIYF.

The chain employs TRBV6-5 and TRBJ1-6; D not certain. The CDR3 is made up of 13 amino acids. V was trimmed by 2 bases and J by 9 bases, leaving 8 bases between them. Germline V gives CDR1 MNHEY, CDR2 SVGAGI. CDR3 sequence reads: CASSYHSSSPLHF. The CDR3 nucleotides read TGTGCCAGCAGTTACCACAGTAGTTCACCCCTCCACTTT.

V is TRBV4-1 and J is TRBJ2-1; D not resolved. Germline V gene data show CDR1 as MGHRA and CDR2 as YSYEKL. V was cut by 0 bases and J by 4 bases, with 13 bases left in between. The CDR3 has 16 amino acids. CDR3 residues: CASSQDGYARYNEQFF. Written as DNA, the CDR3 is TGCGCCAGCAGCCAAGATGGATACGCGCGGTACAATGAGCAGTTCTTC.

The chain recombines TRBV23-1 with TRBJ2-5, with D unclear. TRBV23-1 is identified as an open reading frame with a role that is uncertain. The CDR3 contains 15 residues. V was pared by 3 bases and J by 6 bases, with 17 bases between. The CDR3 region is CASSQLRPERKTQYF. DNA for the CDR3: TGCGCCAGCAGTCAGCTCCGCCCCGAGCGTAAGACCCAGTACTTC.

This clone showed up just once. The V and J genes are TRBV7-9 and TRBJ2-5, with 7 bases lining up with TRBD2. The CDR3 is 15 residues long. Per the germline V gene, CDR1 is SEHNR and CDR2 is FQNEAQ (reference sequence). Trimming took 5 bases from V and 2 from J; bases not matched to a gene: 8. CDR3 sequence (DNA): TGTGCCAGCAGCCTCATCTCTAGCGGACAAGAGACCCAGTACTTC. It specifies CASSLISSGQETQYF.

V is TRBV6-5 and J is TRBJ2-1; 9 bases fit TRBD1. This CDR3 has 15 residues. The trim removed 4 bases at V and 7 bases at J, leaving 8 bases unmatched. From germline, CDR1 is MNHEY and CDR2 SVGAGI. CDR3 loop: CASSLTGTGRNEQFF. As DNA, the CDR3 is TGTGCCAGCAGTTTAACCGGGACAGGGAGGAATGAGCAGTTCTTC.

The CDR3 region has the DNA TGCGCCAGCAGCCCCAGGTTCGGGGACAGCTACGAGCAGTACTTC. Residues: CASSPRFGDSYEQYF. J is TRBJ2-7 and V is TRBV5-1; the match to TRBD1 covers 7 bases. This CDR3 has 15 amino acids. CDR1 SGHRS and CDR2 YFSETQ come from the germline V gene. The ends lost 4 bases at V and 3 bases at J; junction bases unmatched: 10.

The chain is built from TRBV2 and TRBJ2-3; TRBD2 matches 7 bases. V was pared by 7 bases and J by 2 bases, with 6 bases of the junction left unmatched. This CDR3 is 14 amino acids long. From germline, CDR1 is SNHLY and CDR2 FYNNEI. CDR3 in amino acids: CASTLAVDTDTQYF. In DNA form, the CDR3 reads TGTGCCAGCACCCTAGCGGTCGACACAGATACGCAGTATTTT.

The gene calls are TRBV5-1 and TRBJ1-1; D remains unclear. Germline V gene lookup returns CDR1 SGHRS and CDR2 YFSETQ. Trimming took off 0 bases at V and 2 bases at J, with 8 bases between the two ends. The CDR3 is 14 amino acids. The CDR3 nucleotides are TGCGCCAGCAGCTTGGGTCAGATTAACACTGAAGCTTTCTTT. It encodes CASSLGQINTEAFF.